The 2 T cell receptor beta chains reported below all come from one sample, sequenced in a study of PD-L1 blockade in urothelial cancer. Sequencing used immunoSEQ multiplex PCR; TCRdb keeps in-frame clones, though not all of them. The top ten hold roughly 2.4% of the sample, which has approximately 120,000 clones, around 88% seen once. The time point: peripheral blood 6 weeks after treatment start. The specimen comprised PBMCs, sampled around atezolizumab (anti-PD-L1) treatment. These receptors originate from a man aged 45-60 years with urothelial cancer.

V gene TRBV6-6 combines with J gene TRBJ2-7; the D gene is possibly TRBD1 (6 bases). The length of the CDR3 is 12 residues. Germline V gene data show CDR1 as MNHNY and CDR2 as SVGAGI (reference sequence). With 5 bases removed from V and 9 bases from J, the gap between germline ends came to 14 bases. The CDR3 DNA sequence: TGTGCCAGCAGTCAACAGGGTCCCCTGCAGTACTTC. Its protein product is CASSQQGPLQYF.

This clone was seen just once. The chain carries TRBV28 and TRBJ1-3; D is undetermined. From germline, CDR1 is MDHEN and CDR2 SYDVKM. This CDR3 spans 13 amino acids. Between the trimmed V and J ends, which lost 9 bases and 11 bases, there was a span of 20 bases. The CDR3 bases are TGTGCCAGTGGCGGAGGCGCGAAATTCCCCATATATTTT. It encodes CASGGGAKFPIYF.